This TCR beta chain was profiled in a study of T cell repertoires in cytomegalovirus infection. Deletions cut 10 bases from V and 3 bases from J, with 10 bases between. The CDR3 contains 13 residues. Germline CDR1 is ENHRY and CDR2 is SYGVKD. TCRdb re-analysed the reads in MiXCR, keeping a single row per CDR3 protein. The sample contains 5,000 to 6,500 distinct CDR3 sequences, approximately 51% of which appear only once. Study observations and caveats: In two of eight donors, the top clonotype was HLA-C-restricted CMV-specific.

In regard to this clonotype: What it binds is unknown.

V usage is TRBV10-3 and J usage is TRBJ1-6, with TRBD1 as a possible D gene (6 bases). The TCR was taken from a human donor in good health (CMV status not recorded). Some clones in this sample may be carry-over from other donors' samples. The specimen was PBMCs, sequenced either directly or after in vitro stimulation (not recorded which). The CDR3 sequence: CASQGHYNSPLHF. As DNA, the CDR3 is TGTGCCAGCCAGGGACACTATAATTCACCCCTCCACTTT.